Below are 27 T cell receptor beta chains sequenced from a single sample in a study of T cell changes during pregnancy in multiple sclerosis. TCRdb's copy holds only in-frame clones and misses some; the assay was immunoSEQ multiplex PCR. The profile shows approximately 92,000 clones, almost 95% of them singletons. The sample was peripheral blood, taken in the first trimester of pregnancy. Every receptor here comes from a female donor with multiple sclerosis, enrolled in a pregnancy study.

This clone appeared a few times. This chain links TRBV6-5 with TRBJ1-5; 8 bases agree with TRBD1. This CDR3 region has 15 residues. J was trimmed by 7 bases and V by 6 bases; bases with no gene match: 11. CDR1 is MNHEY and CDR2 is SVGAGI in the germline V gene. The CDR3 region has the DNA TGTGCCAGCAGAAGTGACAGGGGATCGGACCAGCCCCAGCATTTT. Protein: CASRSDRGSDQPQHF.

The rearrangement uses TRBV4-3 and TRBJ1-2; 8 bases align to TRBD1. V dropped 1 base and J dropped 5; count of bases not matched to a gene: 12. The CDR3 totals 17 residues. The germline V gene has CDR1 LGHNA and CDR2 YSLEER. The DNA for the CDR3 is TGCGCCAGCAGCCAAGGACAGGGGTCTATAACCGGGTATGGCTACACCTTC. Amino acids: CASSQGQGSITGYGYTF.

Here the CDR3 DNA reads TGTGCCTGGAGTGTACCTAGCGGCTTCACAGATACGCAGTATTTT. This translates into CAWSVPSGFTDTQYF. This sequence joins TRBV30 and TRBJ2-3, with TRBD2 matching over 7 bases. CDR1 GTSNPN and CDR2 SVGIG come from the germline V gene (reference sequence). V shed 0 bases, J shed 2 bases, and the junction held 5 bases outside the gene matches. The CDR3 runs to 15 residues. The variable domain in full, with the rest retrieved from reference TRBV30 and TRBJ2-3, is SQTIHQWPATLVQPVGSPLSLECTVEGTSNPNLYWYRQAAGRGLQLLFYSVGIGQISSEVPQNLSASRPQDRQFILSSKKLLLSDSGFYLCAWSVPSGFTDTQYFGPGTRLTVL.

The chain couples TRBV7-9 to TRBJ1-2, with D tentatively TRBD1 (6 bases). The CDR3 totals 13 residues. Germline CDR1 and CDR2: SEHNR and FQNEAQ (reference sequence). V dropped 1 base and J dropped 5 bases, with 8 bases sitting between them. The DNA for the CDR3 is TGTGCCAGCAGCTTAGGGGGACATTATGGCTACACCTTC. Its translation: CASSLGGHYGYTF.

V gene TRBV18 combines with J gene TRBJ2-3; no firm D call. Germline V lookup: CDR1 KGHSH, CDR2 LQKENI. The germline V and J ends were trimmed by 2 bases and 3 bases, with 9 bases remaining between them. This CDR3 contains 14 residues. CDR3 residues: CASSPTRTTDTQYF. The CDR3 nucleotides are TGTGCCAGCTCACCAACCCGCACTACAGATACGCAGTATTTT.

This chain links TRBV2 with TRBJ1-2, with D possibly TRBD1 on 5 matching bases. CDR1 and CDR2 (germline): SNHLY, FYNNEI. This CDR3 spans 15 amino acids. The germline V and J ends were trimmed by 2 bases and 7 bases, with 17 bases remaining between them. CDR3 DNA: TGTGCCAGCAGTGAAAGTAGGGGCTCCCTTGGTGGCTACACCTTC. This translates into CASSESRGSLGGYTF.

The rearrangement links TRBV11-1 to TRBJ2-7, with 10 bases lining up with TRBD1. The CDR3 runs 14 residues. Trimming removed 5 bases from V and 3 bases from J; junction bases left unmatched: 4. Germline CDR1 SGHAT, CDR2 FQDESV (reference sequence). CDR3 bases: TGTGCCAGCAGCCCTGGGACAGGGGACTACGAGCAGTACTTC. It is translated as CASSPGTGDYEQYF.

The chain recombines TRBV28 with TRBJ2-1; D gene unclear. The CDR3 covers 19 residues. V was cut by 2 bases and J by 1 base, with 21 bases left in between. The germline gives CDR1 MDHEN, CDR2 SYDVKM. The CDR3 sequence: CASSLNPRDPPGSYNEQFF. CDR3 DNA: TGTGCCAGCAGTTTAAATCCCCGTGACCCCCCAGGTTCCTACAATGAGCAGTTCTTC.

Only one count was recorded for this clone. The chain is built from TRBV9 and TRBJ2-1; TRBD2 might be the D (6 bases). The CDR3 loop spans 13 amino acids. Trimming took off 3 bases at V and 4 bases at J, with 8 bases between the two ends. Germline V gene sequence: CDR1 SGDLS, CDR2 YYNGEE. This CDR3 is CASSGTNYNEQFF. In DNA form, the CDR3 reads TGTGCCAGCAGCGGGACTAATTACAATGAGCAGTTCTTC.

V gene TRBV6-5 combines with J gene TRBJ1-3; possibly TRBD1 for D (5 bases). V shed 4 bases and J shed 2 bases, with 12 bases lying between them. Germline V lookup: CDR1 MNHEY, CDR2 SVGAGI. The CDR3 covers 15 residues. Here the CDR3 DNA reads TGTGCCAGCAGTTCGCCTTTCAGGGCTGGAAACACCATATATTTT. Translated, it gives CASSSPFRAGNTIYF.

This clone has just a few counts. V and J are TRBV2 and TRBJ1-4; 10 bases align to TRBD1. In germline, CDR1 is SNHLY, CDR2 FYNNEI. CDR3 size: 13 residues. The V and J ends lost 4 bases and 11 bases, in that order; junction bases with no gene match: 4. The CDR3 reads CASSGQGAGKLFF. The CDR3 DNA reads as TGTGCCAGCAGTGGACAGGGGGCGGGTAAACTGTTTTTT.

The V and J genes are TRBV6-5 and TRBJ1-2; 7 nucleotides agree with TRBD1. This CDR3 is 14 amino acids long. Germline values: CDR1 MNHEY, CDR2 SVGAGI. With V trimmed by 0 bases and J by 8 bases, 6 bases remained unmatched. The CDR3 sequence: CASSYSGQGVGYTF. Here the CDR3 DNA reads TGTGCCAGCAGTTACTCCGGGCAGGGGGTAGGCTACACCTTC.

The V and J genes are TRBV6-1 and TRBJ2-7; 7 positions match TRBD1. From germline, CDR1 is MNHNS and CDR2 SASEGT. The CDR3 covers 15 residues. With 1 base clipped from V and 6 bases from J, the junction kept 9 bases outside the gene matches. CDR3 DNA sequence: TGTGCCAGCAGTGAAGTAGGATGGGGGACAGCCGAGCAGTACTTC. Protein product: CASSEVGWGTAEQYF.

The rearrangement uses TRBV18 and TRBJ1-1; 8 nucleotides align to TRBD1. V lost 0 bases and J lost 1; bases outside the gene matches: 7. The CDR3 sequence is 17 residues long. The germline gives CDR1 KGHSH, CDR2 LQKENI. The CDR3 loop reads CASSPPRDRPRNTEAFF. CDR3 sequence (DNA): TGTGCCAGCTCACCACCTCGGGACAGGCCAAGGAACACTGAAGCTTTCTTT.

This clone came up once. This CDR3 reads CASKRDTGELFF. The CDR3 DNA reads TGTGCCAGCAAGAGGGACACCGGGGAGCTGTTTTTT. The chain joins TRBV9 to TRBJ2-2, with a tentative D call TRBD2 (5 bases). This CDR3 is built from 12 residues. Trimming removed 6 bases at V and 3 bases at J, with 6 bases between. In germline, CDR1 is SGDLS, CDR2 YYNGEE.

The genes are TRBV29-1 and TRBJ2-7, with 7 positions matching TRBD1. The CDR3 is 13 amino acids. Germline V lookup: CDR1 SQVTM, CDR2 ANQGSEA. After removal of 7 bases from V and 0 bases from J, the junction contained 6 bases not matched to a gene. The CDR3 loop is CSGIGTASYEQYF. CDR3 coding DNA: TGCAGCGGGATAGGGACAGCCTCCTACGAGCAGTACTTC.

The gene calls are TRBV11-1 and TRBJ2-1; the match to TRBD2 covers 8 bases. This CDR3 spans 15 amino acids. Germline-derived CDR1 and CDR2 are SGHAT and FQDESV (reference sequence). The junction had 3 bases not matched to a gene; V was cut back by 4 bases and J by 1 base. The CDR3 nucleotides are TGTGCCAGCAGCTCGGGACTAGAGTCCTACAATGAGCAGTTCTTC. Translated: CASSSGLESYNEQFF. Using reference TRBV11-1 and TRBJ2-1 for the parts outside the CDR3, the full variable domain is EAEVAQSPRYKITEKSQAVAFWCDPISGHATLYWYRQILGQGPELLVQFQDESVVDDSQLPKDRFSAERLKGVDSTLKIQPAELGDSAMYLCASSSGLESYNEQFFGPGTRLTVL.

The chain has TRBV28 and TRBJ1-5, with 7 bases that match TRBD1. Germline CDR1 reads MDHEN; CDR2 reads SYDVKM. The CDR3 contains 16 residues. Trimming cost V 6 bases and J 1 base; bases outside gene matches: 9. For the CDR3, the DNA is TGTGCCAGCAGGACAGGGAAGGGAAAAAGCAATCAGCCCCAGCATTTT. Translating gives CASRTGKGKSNQPQHF.

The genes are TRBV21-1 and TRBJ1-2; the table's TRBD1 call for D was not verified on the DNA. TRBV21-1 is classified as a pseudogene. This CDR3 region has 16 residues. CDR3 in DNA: TGTGCCAGCAGTTTTCCCATGGGCAGGCCGTTATATGGCTACACCTTC. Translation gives CASSFPMGRPLYGYTF.

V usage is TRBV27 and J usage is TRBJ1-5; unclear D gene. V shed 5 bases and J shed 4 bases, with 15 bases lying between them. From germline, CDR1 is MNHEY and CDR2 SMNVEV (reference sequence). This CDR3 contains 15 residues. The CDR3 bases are TGTGCCAGCAGTCCCGGACGGAGGACGAATCAGCCCCAGCATTTT. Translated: CASSPGRRTNQPQHF.

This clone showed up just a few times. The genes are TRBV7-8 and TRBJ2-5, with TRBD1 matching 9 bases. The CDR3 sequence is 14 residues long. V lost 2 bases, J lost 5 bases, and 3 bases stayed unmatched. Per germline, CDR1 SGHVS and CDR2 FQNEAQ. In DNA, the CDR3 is TGTGCCAGCAGCTTATTCGACAGGGGGGAGACCCAGTACTTC. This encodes CASSLFDRGETQYF.

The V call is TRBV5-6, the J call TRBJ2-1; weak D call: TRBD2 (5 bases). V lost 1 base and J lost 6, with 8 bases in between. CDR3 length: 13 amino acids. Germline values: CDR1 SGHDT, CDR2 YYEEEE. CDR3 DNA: TGTGCCAGCAGCTTGCCCGGAGGCAATGAGCAGTTCTTC. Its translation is CASSLPGGNEQFF.

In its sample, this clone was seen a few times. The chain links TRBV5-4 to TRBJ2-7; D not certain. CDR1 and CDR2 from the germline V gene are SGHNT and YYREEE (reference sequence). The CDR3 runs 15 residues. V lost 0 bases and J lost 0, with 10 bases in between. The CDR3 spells CASSLEAGTSYEQYF. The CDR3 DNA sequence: TGTGCCAGCAGCTTGGAGGCAGGAACCTCCTACGAGCAGTACTTC.

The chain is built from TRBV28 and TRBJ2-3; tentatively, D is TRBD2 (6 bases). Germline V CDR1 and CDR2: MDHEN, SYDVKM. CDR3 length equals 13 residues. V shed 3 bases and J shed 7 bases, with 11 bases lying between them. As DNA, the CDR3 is TGTGCCAGCAGTTTTCGTGCGGGGTATACGCAGTATTTT. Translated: CASSFRAGYTQYF.

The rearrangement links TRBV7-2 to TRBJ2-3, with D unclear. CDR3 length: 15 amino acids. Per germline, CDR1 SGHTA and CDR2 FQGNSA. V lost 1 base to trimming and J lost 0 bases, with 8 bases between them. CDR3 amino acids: CASSLVTVSTDTQYF. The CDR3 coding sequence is TGTGCCAGCAGCTTAGTTACAGTGAGCACAGATACGCAGTATTTT.

This chain's CDR3 is CASSLRGPQQPQHF. The DNA of the CDR3 is TGTGCCAGCAGCTTGCGGGGTCCCCAACAGCCCCAGCATTTT. This chain links TRBV5-6 with TRBJ1-5, with D unclear. V lost 1 base, J lost 7 bases, and 12 bases lay in between. The CDR3 is made up of 14 amino acids. Germline V gene sequence: CDR1 SGHDT, CDR2 YYEEEE.

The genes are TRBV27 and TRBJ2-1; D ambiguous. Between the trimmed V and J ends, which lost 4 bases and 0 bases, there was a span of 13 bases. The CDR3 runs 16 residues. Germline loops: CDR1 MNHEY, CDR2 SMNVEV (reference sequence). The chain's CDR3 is CASSSLVVASYNEQFF. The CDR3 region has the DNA TGTGCCAGCAGTTCCCTAGTCGTCGCCTCCTACAATGAGCAGTTCTTC.